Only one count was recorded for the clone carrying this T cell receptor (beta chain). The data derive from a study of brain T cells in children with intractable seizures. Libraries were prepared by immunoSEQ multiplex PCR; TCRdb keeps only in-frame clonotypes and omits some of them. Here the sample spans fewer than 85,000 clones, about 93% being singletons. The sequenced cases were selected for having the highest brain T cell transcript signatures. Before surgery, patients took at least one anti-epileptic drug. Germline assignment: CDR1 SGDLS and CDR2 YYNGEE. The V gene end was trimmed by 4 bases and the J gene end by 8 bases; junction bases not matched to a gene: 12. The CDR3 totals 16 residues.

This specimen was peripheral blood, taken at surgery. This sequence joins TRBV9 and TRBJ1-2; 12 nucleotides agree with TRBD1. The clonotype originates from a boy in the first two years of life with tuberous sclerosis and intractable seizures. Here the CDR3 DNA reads TGTGCCAGCAGCCCGGGACAGGGGGCGTTCGCAGGGGGCTACACCTTC. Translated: CASSPGQGAFAGGYTF.